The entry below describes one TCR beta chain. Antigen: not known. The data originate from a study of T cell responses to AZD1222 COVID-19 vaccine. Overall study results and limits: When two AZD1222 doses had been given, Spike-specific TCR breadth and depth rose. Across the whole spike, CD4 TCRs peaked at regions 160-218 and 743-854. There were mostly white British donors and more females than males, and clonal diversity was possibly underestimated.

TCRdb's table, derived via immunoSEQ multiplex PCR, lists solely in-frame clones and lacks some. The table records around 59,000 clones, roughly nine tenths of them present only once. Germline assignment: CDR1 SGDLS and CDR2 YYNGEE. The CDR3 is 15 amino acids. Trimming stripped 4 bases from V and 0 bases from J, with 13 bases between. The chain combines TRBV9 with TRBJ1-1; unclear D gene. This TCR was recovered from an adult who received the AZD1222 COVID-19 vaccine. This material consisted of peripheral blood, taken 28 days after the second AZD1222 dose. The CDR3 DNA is TGTGCCAGCAGCCCAACGGGGAGCCTGAACACTGAAGCTTTCTTT. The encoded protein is CASSPTGSLNTEAFF. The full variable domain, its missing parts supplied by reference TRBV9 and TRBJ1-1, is DSGVTQTPKHLITATGQRVTLRCSPRSGDLSVYWYQQSLDQGLQFLIQYYNGEERAKGNILERFSAQQFPDLHSELNLSSLELGDSALYFCASSPTGSLNTEAFFGQGTRLTVV.